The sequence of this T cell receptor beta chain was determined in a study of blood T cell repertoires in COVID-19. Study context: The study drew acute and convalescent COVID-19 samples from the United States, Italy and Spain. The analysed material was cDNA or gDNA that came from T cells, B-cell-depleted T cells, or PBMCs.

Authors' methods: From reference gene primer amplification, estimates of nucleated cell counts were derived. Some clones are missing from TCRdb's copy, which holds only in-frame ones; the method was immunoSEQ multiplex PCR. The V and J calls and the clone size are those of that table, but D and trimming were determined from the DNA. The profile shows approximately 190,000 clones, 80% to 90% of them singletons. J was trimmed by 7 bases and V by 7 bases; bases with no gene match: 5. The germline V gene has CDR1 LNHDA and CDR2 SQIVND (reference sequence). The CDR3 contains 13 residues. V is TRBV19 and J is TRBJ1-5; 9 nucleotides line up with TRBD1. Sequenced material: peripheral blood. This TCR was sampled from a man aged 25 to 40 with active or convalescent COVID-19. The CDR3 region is CASKDRGGQPQHF. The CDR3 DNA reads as TGTGCCAGTAAGGACAGGGGCGGCCAGCCCCAGCATTTT. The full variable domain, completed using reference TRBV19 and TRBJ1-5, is DGGITQSPKYLFRKEGQNVTLSCEQNLNHDAMYWYRQDPGQGLRLIYYSQIVNDFQKGDIAEGYSVSREKKESFPLTVTSAQKNPTAFYLCASKDRGGQPQHFGDGTRLSIL.